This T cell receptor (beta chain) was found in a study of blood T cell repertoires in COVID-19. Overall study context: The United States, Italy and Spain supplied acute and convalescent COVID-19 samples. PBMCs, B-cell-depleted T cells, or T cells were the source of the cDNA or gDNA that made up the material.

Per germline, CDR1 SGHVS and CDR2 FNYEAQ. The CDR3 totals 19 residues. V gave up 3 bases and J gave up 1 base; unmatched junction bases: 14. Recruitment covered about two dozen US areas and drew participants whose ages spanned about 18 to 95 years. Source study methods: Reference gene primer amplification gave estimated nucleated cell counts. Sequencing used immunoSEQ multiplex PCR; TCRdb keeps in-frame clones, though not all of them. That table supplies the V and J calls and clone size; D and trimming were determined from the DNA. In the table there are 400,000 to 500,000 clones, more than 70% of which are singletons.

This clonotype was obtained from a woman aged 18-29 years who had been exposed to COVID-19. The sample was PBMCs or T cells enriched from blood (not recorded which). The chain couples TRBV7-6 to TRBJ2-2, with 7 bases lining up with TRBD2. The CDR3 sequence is CASSLFILGGRGNTGELFF. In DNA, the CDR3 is TGTGCCAGCAGCTTGTTTATTTTGGGCGGGAGAGGGAACACCGGGGAGCTGTTTTTT.